This T cell receptor (beta chain) is from a study of beta chain features in type 1 diabetes. This clone appeared a few times. The antigen is not known. Sequenced material consisted of expressed TCRB transcripts (all of the isolated RNA was reverse transcribed). Sequencing of naive, central memory and regulatory T cell samples gave an average of roughly 3.4 million reads. The method was immunoSEQ multiplex PCR; TCRdb's version includes in-frame clones alone and lacks a portion of them. The table lists about 130,000 clones, around 10% of them singletons. CDR1 is SQVTM, CDR2 ANQGSEA, per germline. The CDR3 spans 12 residues. Trimming took off 6 bases at V and 2 bases at J, with 10 bases between the two ends. Study-wide results and limits: People with Type 1 diabetes carried modestly yet significantly shorter TCRB CDR3s in all four CD4+ subsets. The analysis here could not establish whether HLA type shapes TCRB rearrangement. Fewer insertions but more deletions were seen at VDJ junctions in type 1 diabetes patients. With patients and controls alike, PCR might favor shorter templates to an equal degree.

This receptor was taken from a man in his thirties or forties with type 1 diabetes. V usage is TRBV29-1 and J usage is TRBJ1-1; D perhaps matches TRBD1 (6 bases). The sample comprised central memory CD4+ T cells from blood. The CDR3 sequence is CSVARGNTEAFF. In DNA form, the CDR3 reads TGCAGCGTCGCCAGGGGAAACACTGAAGCTTTCTTT.